Listed below are T cell receptor beta chains from one sample, sequenced in a study of cytotoxic CD8 clonotypes in ibrutinib-treated CLL. Data came from immunoSEQ multiplex PCR; TCRdb stores just in-frame clones and leaves some out. The repertoire consists of about 130,000 clones, with approximately 83% occurring once and the leading ten covering roughly 2%. The material was PBMCs, obtained after 24 months of ibrutinib treatment. The receptor source for this set is a human donor with chronic lymphocytic leukemia. CDR3s include the opening cysteine and the closing phenylalanine or tryptophan. The D gene is left open where the match is weak. Where a row states a size, it is once, few, many or the class of an expanded clone; other rows omit it.

cdr3_nt: TGTGCCACAATCCTTCGGGGACTGACGACCAATGAGCAGTTCTTC; cdr3_aa: CATILRGLTTNEQFF; j_call: TRBJ2-1; d_call: NA; cdr3_length: 15; clone_size: NA; v_call: TRBV27
cdr3_nt: TGCGCCAGCAGACAGGGGCCGACTAATGAAAAACTGTTTTTT; cdr3_aa: CASRQGPTNEKLFF; j_call: TRBJ1-4; d_call: TRBD1; cdr3_length: 14; clone_size: NA; v_call: TRBV4-3
cdr3_nt: TGTGCCAGCTCGCCCTCTGTTGGGACAGTGTCCTACGAGCAGTACTTC; cdr3_aa: CASSPSVGTVSYEQYF; j_call: TRBJ2-7; d_call: TRBD1; cdr3_length: 16; clone_size: NA; v_call: TRBV18
cdr3_nt: TGCAGCGTGTCTAGCGGGGTACAAGAGACCCAGTACTTC; cdr3_aa: CSVSSGVQETQYF; j_call: TRBJ2-5; d_call: TRBD2; cdr3_length: 13; clone_size: NA; v_call: TRBV29-1
cdr3_nt: TGCGCCAGCAGCTCCTCCGGGACTATGTTCACAGATACGCAGTATTTT; cdr3_aa: CASSSSGTMFTDTQYF; j_call: TRBJ2-3; d_call: TRBD2; cdr3_length: 16; clone_size: NA; v_call: TRBV5-1
cdr3_nt: TGTGCCAGCGTCATCTGGGGGAGTGAGGACTATGGCTACACCTTC; cdr3_aa: CASVIWGSEDYGYTF; j_call: TRBJ1-2; d_call: NA; cdr3_length: 15; clone_size: NA; v_call: TRBV7-2
cdr3_nt: TGTGCCAGCAGTAAACTAACTACAGGGGTCAGGGGGGAGACCCAGTACTTC; cdr3_aa: CASSKLTTGVRGETQYF; j_call: TRBJ2-5; d_call: TRBD1; cdr3_length: 17; clone_size: NA; v_call: TRBV9
cdr3_nt: TGTGCCAGCAGCCCGGGACAGCGCTATGGCTACACCTTC; cdr3_aa: CASSPGQRYGYTF; j_call: TRBJ1-2; d_call: TRBD1; cdr3_length: 13; clone_size: NA; v_call: TRBV6-5
cdr3_nt: TGCGCCAGCAGTGAACAAGGGGCCTCGAACACTGAAGCTTTCTTT; cdr3_aa: CASSEQGASNTEAFF; j_call: TRBJ1-1; d_call: NA; cdr3_length: 15; clone_size: NA; v_call: TRBV10-1
cdr3_nt: TGTGCCAGCAGACAGGGCATTGACGAGCAGTACTTC; cdr3_aa: CASRQGIDEQYF; j_call: TRBJ2-7; d_call: NA; cdr3_length: 12; clone_size: NA; v_call: TRBV6-9
cdr3_nt: TGTGCCAGCAGTTCTACAGACCTACGAGAGCAGTACTTC; cdr3_aa: CASSSTDLREQYF; j_call: TRBJ2-7; d_call: NA; cdr3_length: 13; clone_size: NA; v_call: TRBV6-6
cdr3_nt: TGTGCCAGCAGCGACCGTCCAGATACGCAGTATTTT; cdr3_aa: CASSDRPDTQYF; j_call: TRBJ2-3; d_call: NA; cdr3_length: 12; clone_size: NA; v_call: TRBV9
cdr3_nt: TGTGCCAGCAGCCCCAGGGTAGGGCTAGGCTACGAGCAGTACTTC; cdr3_aa: CASSPRVGLGYEQYF; j_call: TRBJ2-7; d_call: NA; cdr3_length: 15; clone_size: NA; v_call: TRBV6-1
cdr3_nt: TGTGCCAGCAGCTTAGGAAATCCCGCGAACACCGGGGAGCTGTTTTTT; cdr3_aa: CASSLGNPANTGELFF; j_call: TRBJ2-2; d_call: NA; cdr3_length: 16; clone_size: once; v_call: TRBV7-6
cdr3_nt: TGTGCCACCAGCAGGGGACAGGGGGCTAATGAAAAACTGTTTTTT; cdr3_aa: CATSRGQGANEKLFF; j_call: TRBJ1-4; d_call: TRBD1; cdr3_length: 15; clone_size: NA; v_call: TRBV15
cdr3_nt: TGTGCCATTTCCGGGACAGGCTACGAGCAGTACTTC; cdr3_aa: CAISGTGYEQYF; j_call: TRBJ2-7; d_call: TRBD1; cdr3_length: 12; clone_size: NA; v_call: TRBV10-3
cdr3_nt: TGTGCCAGCAGTTACTTCCCTAAAGACGGGGAGCTGTTTTTT; cdr3_aa: CASSYFPKDGELFF; j_call: TRBJ2-2; d_call: NA; cdr3_length: 14; clone_size: NA; v_call: TRBV6-5
cdr3_nt: TGTGCCAGCAGTTACTTTTTGGGTGAAAAACTGTTTTTT; cdr3_aa: CASSYFLGEKLFF; j_call: TRBJ1-4; d_call: NA; cdr3_length: 13; clone_size: NA; v_call: TRBV6-5
cdr3_nt: TGTGCCAGCAGTTTAGGGGGACAGGGGGCAATTTGGGAGCAGTACTTC; cdr3_aa: CASSLGGQGAIWEQYF; j_call: TRBJ2-7; d_call: TRBD1; cdr3_length: 16; clone_size: NA; v_call: TRBV27
cdr3_nt: TGTGCCAGCAGCAACCTCAGGGGTGGCCAAGAGACCCAGTACTTC; cdr3_aa: CASSNLRGGQETQYF; j_call: TRBJ2-5; d_call: NA; cdr3_length: 15; clone_size: NA; v_call: TRBV5-6
cdr3_nt: TGTGCCAGCAGCCCCCGGGACTCTAGATACGAGCAGTACTTC; cdr3_aa: CASSPRDSRYEQYF; j_call: TRBJ2-7; d_call: NA; cdr3_length: 14; clone_size: NA; v_call: TRBV11-2
cdr3_nt: TGTGCCTGGAGCACCGGGACAGGGGCCTCTCAGCCCCAGCATTTT; cdr3_aa: CAWSTGTGASQPQHF; j_call: TRBJ1-5; d_call: TRBD1; cdr3_length: 15; clone_size: NA; v_call: TRBV30
cdr3_nt: TGTGCCAGTGGAGGCAGGACTGAAGCTTTCTTT; cdr3_aa: CASGGRTEAFF; j_call: TRBJ1-1; d_call: NA; cdr3_length: 11; clone_size: NA; v_call: TRBV19
cdr3_nt: TGTGCCAGCAGTTTCATGGGACAGGCAGTCGGCTTC; cdr3_aa: CASSFMGQAVGF; j_call: TRBJ2-7; d_call: TRBD1; cdr3_length: 12; clone_size: NA; v_call: TRBV28
cdr3_nt: TGTGCCAGCCGCCAGTCCGGGACTGAAGCTTTCTTT; cdr3_aa: CASRQSGTEAFF; j_call: TRBJ1-1; d_call: NA; cdr3_length: 12; clone_size: NA; v_call: TRBV6-5
cdr3_nt: TGTGCCAGCAGCGCCCGGTACGCAGGGCAGCCCGGGGAGCTGTTTTTT; cdr3_aa: CASSARYAGQPGELFF; j_call: TRBJ2-2; d_call: NA; cdr3_length: 16; clone_size: NA; v_call: TRBV9
cdr3_nt: TGTGCCAGCAGTTTGGGGGGCCAGGGAGGGTACGAGCAGTACTTC; cdr3_aa: CASSLGGQGGYEQYF; j_call: TRBJ2-7; d_call: NA; cdr3_length: 15; clone_size: NA; v_call: TRBV28
cdr3_nt: TGCGCCAGCAGCCAAGATTGGAATAGGGGTGATGACACCGGGGAGCTGTTTTTT; cdr3_aa: CASSQDWNRGDDTGELFF; j_call: TRBJ2-2; d_call: NA; cdr3_length: 18; clone_size: once; v_call: TRBV4-3
cdr3_nt: TGTGCCAGCAGTCATCCGGACAGGGTGAACACTGAAGCTTTCTTT; cdr3_aa: CASSHPDRVNTEAFF; j_call: TRBJ1-1; d_call: TRBD1; cdr3_length: 15; clone_size: NA; v_call: TRBV6-5
cdr3_nt: TGTGCCAGCAGAAACAGGGTCCGCGCCTACGAGCAGTACTTC; cdr3_aa: CASRNRVRAYEQYF; j_call: TRBJ2-7; d_call: NA; cdr3_length: 14; clone_size: NA; v_call: TRBV5-6
cdr3_nt: TGTGCTAGTGGTTTGGTCCCAATCCCCGACGGGAGGGTCAATCAGCCCCAGCATTTT; cdr3_aa: CASGLVPIPDGRVNQPQHF; j_call: TRBJ1-5; d_call: NA; cdr3_length: 19; clone_size: once; v_call: TRBV12-5
cdr3_nt: TGCGCCAGCAGCCTCCCGGGACAGGGTCCTGCTGGAAACACCATATATTTT; cdr3_aa: CASSLPGQGPAGNTIYF; j_call: TRBJ1-3; d_call: TRBD1; cdr3_length: 17; clone_size: NA; v_call: TRBV5-1
cdr3_nt: TGTGCCAGCAGCTTATCGACAGGGGGCTTGATTGGAGAAAAACTGTTTTTT; cdr3_aa: CASSLSTGGLIGEKLFF; j_call: TRBJ1-4; d_call: TRBD1; cdr3_length: 17; clone_size: NA; v_call: TRBV7-9
cdr3_nt: TGTGCCAGCAGTGAGGAAGGGGATACTGAAGCTTTCTTT; cdr3_aa: CASSEEGDTEAFF; j_call: TRBJ1-1; d_call: NA; cdr3_length: 13; clone_size: NA; v_call: TRBV2
cdr3_nt: TGTGCCAGCGCAGGGCCCTCTGGAAACACCATATATTTT; cdr3_aa: CASAGPSGNTIYF; j_call: TRBJ1-3; d_call: NA; cdr3_length: 13; clone_size: NA; v_call: TRBV9
cdr3_nt: TGTGCCAGCAGCCCGGGACGGAACACCGGGGAGCTGTTTTTT; cdr3_aa: CASSPGRNTGELFF; j_call: TRBJ2-2; d_call: NA; cdr3_length: 14; clone_size: many; v_call: TRBV14
cdr3_nt: TGTGCCAGTCTTCTCTCAACGGGGGCGCGGGGTGGCTACACCTTC; cdr3_aa: CASLLSTGARGGYTF; j_call: TRBJ1-2; d_call: NA; cdr3_length: 15; clone_size: NA; v_call: TRBV19
cdr3_nt: TGTGCCAGCTCCCCAGGGGCGAGACAGCCCCAGCATTTT; cdr3_aa: CASSPGARQPQHF; j_call: TRBJ1-5; d_call: NA; cdr3_length: 13; clone_size: few; v_call: TRBV28
cdr3_nt: TGCGCCAGCAGCCAAGAAACGGGTTACACCGGGGAGCTGTTTTTT; cdr3_aa: CASSQETGYTGELFF; j_call: TRBJ2-2; d_call: NA; cdr3_length: 15; clone_size: NA; v_call: TRBV4-3
cdr3_nt: TGTGCCATCAGTTACGGGACTTCCACAGATACGCAGTATTTT; cdr3_aa: CAISYGTSTDTQYF; j_call: TRBJ2-3; d_call: NA; cdr3_length: 14; clone_size: NA; v_call: TRBV10-3
cdr3_nt: TGTGCCAGCTCACCACAAGAGAACACTGAAGCTTTCTTT; cdr3_aa: CASSPQENTEAFF; j_call: TRBJ1-1; d_call: NA; cdr3_length: 13; clone_size: NA; v_call: TRBV18
cdr3_nt: TGTGCCAGCAGCCCCCCCCTCCGGATGGTAGAGATATACAATGAGCAGTTCTTC; cdr3_aa: CASSPPLRMVEIYNEQFF; j_call: TRBJ2-1; d_call: NA; cdr3_length: 18; clone_size: NA; v_call: TRBV7-9
cdr3_nt: TGTGCCAGCAGTTCTGGGGGGTTGTCGAACTATGGCTACACCTTC; cdr3_aa: CASSSGGLSNYGYTF; j_call: TRBJ1-2; d_call: NA; cdr3_length: 15; clone_size: NA; v_call: TRBV2
cdr3_nt: TGTGCCAGCAGCTTAGAACGGAGCTACGAGCAGTACTTC; cdr3_aa: CASSLERSYEQYF; j_call: TRBJ2-7; d_call: NA; cdr3_length: 13; clone_size: NA; v_call: TRBV7-2
cdr3_nt: TGTGCCAGCAGCTTATATAGGATGAACACCGGGGAGCTGTTTTTT; cdr3_aa: CASSLYRMNTGELFF; j_call: TRBJ2-2; d_call: NA; cdr3_length: 15; clone_size: few; v_call: TRBV7-8
cdr3_nt: TGTGCCAGCAGCTTAAGGAGCGGGCTGCTAACCTACGAGCAGTACTTC; cdr3_aa: CASSLRSGLLTYEQYF; j_call: TRBJ2-7; d_call: NA; cdr3_length: 16; clone_size: NA; v_call: TRBV7-9
cdr3_nt: TGCGCCAGCAGCCGAACCCGATTGGGCCTAGCGGGACGCAATGAGCAGTTCTTC; cdr3_aa: CASSRTRLGLAGRNEQFF; j_call: TRBJ2-1; d_call: TRBD2; cdr3_length: 18; clone_size: NA; v_call: TRBV4-1
cdr3_nt: TGTGCCAGCCGACTAGCGGGAGGGCCCACCGGGGAGCTGTTTTTT; cdr3_aa: CASRLAGGPTGELFF; j_call: TRBJ2-2; d_call: TRBD2; cdr3_length: 15; clone_size: NA; v_call: TRBV11-2
cdr3_nt: TGTGCCAGCCTCTCCTTGGGGCTTAAGAACACTGAAGCTTTCTTT; cdr3_aa: CASLSLGLKNTEAFF; j_call: TRBJ1-1; d_call: NA; cdr3_length: 15; clone_size: NA; v_call: TRBV27
cdr3_nt: TGTGCCAGCAGCTTTAGCGTGTATAATGAGCAGTTCTTC; cdr3_aa: CASSFSVYNEQFF; j_call: TRBJ2-1; d_call: NA; cdr3_length: 13; clone_size: once; v_call: TRBV7-2
cdr3_nt: TGTGCCAGCGCGGAGTTCTCCTCATCCTACGAGCAGTACTTC; cdr3_aa: CASAEFSSSYEQYF; j_call: TRBJ2-7; d_call: NA; cdr3_length: 14; clone_size: NA; v_call: TRBV27
cdr3_nt: TGTGCCTGGGAGACTAATGAAAAACTGTTTTTT; cdr3_aa: CAWETNEKLFF; j_call: TRBJ1-4; d_call: NA; cdr3_length: 11; clone_size: few; v_call: TRBV30